The clone carrying this TCR beta chain came up once. Profiled with immunoSEQ multiplex PCR; TCRdb holds only in-frame clones, not every one. The sample contains 250,000 to 400,000 clones, approximately 88% of which appear only once. The sample is drawn from a study of blood T cell repertoires in COVID-19. Study-wide background: From T cells, B-cell-depleted T cells, or PBMCs came the material, which was cDNA or gDNA.

While infection was still active, Seattle patients were enrolled and then followed longitudinally. Trimming removed 5 bases at V and 1 base at J, with 5 bases between. Looked up from germline, CDR1 is MGHDK and CDR2 is SYGVNS. The CDR3 runs 12 residues. The origin of this receptor is a woman in her 30s with COVID-19, enrolled during active disease. This sequence joins TRBV25-1 and TRBJ1-1; D remains unclear. Sequencing was carried out using peripheral blood. The CDR3 region is CASSLWNTEAFF. Written as DNA, the CDR3 is TGTGCCAGCAGTCTATGGAACACTGAAGCTTTCTTT.